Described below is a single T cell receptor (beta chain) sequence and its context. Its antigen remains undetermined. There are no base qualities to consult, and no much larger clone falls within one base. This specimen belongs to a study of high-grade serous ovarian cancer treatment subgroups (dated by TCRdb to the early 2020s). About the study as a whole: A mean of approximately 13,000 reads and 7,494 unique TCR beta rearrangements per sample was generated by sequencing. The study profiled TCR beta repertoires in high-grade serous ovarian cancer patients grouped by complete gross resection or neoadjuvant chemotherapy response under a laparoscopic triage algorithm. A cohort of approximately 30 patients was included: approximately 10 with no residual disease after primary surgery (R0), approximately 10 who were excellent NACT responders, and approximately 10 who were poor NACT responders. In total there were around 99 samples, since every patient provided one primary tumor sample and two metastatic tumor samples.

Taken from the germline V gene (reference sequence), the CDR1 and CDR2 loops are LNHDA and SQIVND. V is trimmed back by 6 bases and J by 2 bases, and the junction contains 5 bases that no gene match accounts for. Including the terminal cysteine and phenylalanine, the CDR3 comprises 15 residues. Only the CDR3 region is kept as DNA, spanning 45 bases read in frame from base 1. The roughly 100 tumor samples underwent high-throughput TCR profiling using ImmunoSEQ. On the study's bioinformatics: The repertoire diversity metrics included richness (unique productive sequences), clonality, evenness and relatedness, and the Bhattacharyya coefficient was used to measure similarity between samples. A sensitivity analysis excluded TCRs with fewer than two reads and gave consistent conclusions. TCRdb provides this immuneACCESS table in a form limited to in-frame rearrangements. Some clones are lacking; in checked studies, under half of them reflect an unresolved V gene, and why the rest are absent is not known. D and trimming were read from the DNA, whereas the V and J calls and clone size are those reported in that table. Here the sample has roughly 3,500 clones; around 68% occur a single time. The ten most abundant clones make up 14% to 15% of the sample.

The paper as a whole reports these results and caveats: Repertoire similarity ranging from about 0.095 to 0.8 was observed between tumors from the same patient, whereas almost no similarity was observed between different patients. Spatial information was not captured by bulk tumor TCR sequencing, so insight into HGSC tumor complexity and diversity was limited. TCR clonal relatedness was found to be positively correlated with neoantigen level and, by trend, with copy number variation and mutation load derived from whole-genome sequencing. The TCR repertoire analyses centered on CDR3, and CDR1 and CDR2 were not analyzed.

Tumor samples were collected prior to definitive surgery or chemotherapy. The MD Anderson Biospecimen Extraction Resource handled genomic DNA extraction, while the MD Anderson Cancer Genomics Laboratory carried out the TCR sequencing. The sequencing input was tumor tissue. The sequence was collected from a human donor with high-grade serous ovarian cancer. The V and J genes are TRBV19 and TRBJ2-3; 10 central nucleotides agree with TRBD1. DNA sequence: TGTGCCAGTAGGACCGGGACAGGGGTCACAGATACGCAGTATTTT. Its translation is CASRTGTGVTDTQYF.